These 6 T cell receptor beta chains were sequenced from one sample in a study of T cell repertoires in cytomegalovirus infection (dated by TCRdb to the late 2010s). Sequenced on an Illumina HiSeq 1500. TCRdb reanalyzed the raw reads on its own, using fastp at Q25 for trimming and MiXCR for clone calling, and kept in-frame beta chains. CDR3 protein duplicates are merged, each entry listing the most common genes and DNA. Recorded for this sample are under 850,000 distinct CDR3 sequences; 35% of them occurred a single time. Of the sample, around 2.6% falls within the top ten clones. The sequencing input was PBMCs. All receptors come from a human donor in good health (CMV status not recorded). Some clones in this sample may be carry-over from other donors' samples.

The gene calls are TRBV28 and TRBJ2-3; no definite D call. The CDR3 totals 15 residues. The V end was cut by 4 bases, the J end by 5 bases, with 16 bases between. From germline, CDR1 is MDHEN and CDR2 SYDVKM. The CDR3 bases are TGTGCCAGCAGTTATTGGACGGACCTTCAAGATACGCAGTATTTT. Translating it yields CASSYWTDLQDTQYF.

This clonotype was seen a few times. The chain is built from TRBV28 and TRBJ2-7; no firm D call. Germline CDR1 reads MDHEN; CDR2 reads SYDVKM. The length of the CDR3 is 12 residues. The V end was cut by 2 bases, the J end by 2 bases, with 4 bases between. CDR3 sequence: CASSLRTYEQYF. Written as DNA, the CDR3 is TGTGCCAGCAGTTTAAGGACCTACGAGCAGTACTTC.

The chain uses TRBV28 and TRBJ2-7, with 11 bases lining up with TRBD1. The CDR3 length is 15 residues. V was pared by 3 bases and J by 3 bases, with 4 bases of the junction left unmatched. Germline loops: CDR1 MDHEN, CDR2 SYDVKM. CDR3 region: CASSFPGQGVYEQYF. In nucleotides, the CDR3 is TGTGCCAGCAGTTTCCCGGGACAGGGGGTCTACGAGCAGTACTTC. Using reference TRBV28 and TRBJ2-7 for the parts outside the CDR3, the full variable domain is DVKVTQSSRYLVKRTGEKVFLECVQDMDHENMFWYRQDPGLGLRLIYFSYDVKMKEKGDIPEGYSVSREKKERFSLILESASTNQTSMYLCASSFPGQGVYEQYFGPGTRLTVT.

The J gene is TRBJ2-1, the V gene TRBV20-1, with 8 positions matching TRBD2. The CDR3 has 16 residues. Germline V lookup: CDR1 DFQATT, CDR2 SNEGSKA (reference sequence). Written as DNA, the CDR3 is TGCAGGGGAATAGACGGGAGGGCCCTCTCCTACAATGAGCAGTTCTTC. Translating gives CRGIDGRALSYNEQFF.

Ten or more counts support this clonotype. The rearrangement joins TRBV4-1 to TRBJ2-3; the D gene is possibly TRBD2 (6 bases). V gave up 4 bases and J gave up 5 bases, with 13 bases separating them. The CDR3 has 14 amino acids. Germline CDR1 and CDR2: MGHRA and YSYEKL. As DNA, the CDR3 is TGCGCCAGCAGCCTGACCATAGCGGAAGATACGCAGTATTTT. Its translation is CASSLTIAEDTQYF.

The V call is TRBV6-5, the J call TRBJ1-3, with 9 bases lining up with TRBD1. This CDR3 spans 14 amino acids. Germline-derived CDR1 and CDR2 are MNHEY and SVGAGI. V was clipped by 6 bases and J by 10 bases; unmatched bases: 10. CDR3 in DNA: TGTGCCAGCAGAGCCGGGACAGGGTCATTTACCATATATTTT. It codes for CASRAGTGSFTIYF.